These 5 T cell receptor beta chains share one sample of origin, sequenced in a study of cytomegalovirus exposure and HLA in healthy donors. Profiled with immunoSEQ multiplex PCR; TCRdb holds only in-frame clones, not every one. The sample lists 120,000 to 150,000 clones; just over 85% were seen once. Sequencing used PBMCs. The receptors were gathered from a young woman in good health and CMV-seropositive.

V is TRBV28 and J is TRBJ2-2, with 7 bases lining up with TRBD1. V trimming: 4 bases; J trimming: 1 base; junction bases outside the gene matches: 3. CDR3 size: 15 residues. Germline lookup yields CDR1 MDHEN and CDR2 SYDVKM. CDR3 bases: TGTGCCAGCAGTTACCAGGGGGTGAACACCGGGGAGCTGTTTTTT. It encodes CASSYQGVNTGELFF.

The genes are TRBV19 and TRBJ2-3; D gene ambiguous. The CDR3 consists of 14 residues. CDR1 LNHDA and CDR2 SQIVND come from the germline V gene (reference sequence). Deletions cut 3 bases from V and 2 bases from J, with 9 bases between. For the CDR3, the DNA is TGTGCCAGTAGTATCAGCGAGACCACAGATACGCAGTATTTT. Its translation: CASSISETTDTQYF.

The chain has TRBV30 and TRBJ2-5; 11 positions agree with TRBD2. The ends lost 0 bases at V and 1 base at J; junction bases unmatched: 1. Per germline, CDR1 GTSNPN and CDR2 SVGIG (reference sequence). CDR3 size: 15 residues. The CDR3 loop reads CAWSVGLAVQETQYF. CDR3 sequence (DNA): TGTGCCTGGAGTGTGGGACTAGCGGTCCAAGAGACCCAGTACTTC.

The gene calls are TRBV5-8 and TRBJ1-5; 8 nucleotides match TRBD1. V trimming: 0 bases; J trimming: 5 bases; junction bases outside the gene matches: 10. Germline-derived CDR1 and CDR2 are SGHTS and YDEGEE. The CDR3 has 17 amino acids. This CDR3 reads CASSLGFRDRRDQPQHF. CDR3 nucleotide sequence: TGTGCCAGCAGCTTGGGTTTCCGGGACAGGAGAGATCAGCCCCAGCATTTT. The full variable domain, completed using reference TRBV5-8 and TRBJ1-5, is EAGVTQSPTHLIKTRGQQATLRCSPISGHTSVYWYQQALGLGLQFLLWYDEGEERNRGNFPPRFSGRQFPNYSSELNVNALELEDSALYLCASSLGFRDRRDQPQHFGDGTRLSIL.

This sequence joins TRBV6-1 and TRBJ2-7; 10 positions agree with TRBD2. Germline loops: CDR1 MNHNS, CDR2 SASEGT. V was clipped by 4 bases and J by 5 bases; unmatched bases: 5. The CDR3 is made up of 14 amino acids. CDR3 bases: TGTGCCAGCAGTGCCGGGACTAGCGCGAACGAGCAGTACTTC. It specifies CASSAGTSANEQYF.